This T cell receptor (beta chain) appears in the sequencing data of a study of cytomegalovirus exposure and HLA in healthy donors (dated by TCRdb to 2017 to 2019). Regarding the research as a whole: In an earlier analysis of about 560 of the donors, about 260 Gb of sequence data and roughly 100 million unique TCR beta sequences from roughly 200 million T cells were reported. An early release covering approximately 600 HLA-typed donors comprised 300 to 350 gigabases of sequencing data and 85 million or so unique TCR sequences. Of the roughly 400 genotyped donors, 65% to 90% fell in the genetic ancestry cluster associated with self-reported Caucasian donors. The study aimed to test whether signatures of past pathogen exposure could be identified by cataloging public T cell receptors. Using immunosequencing, the study profiled T cell repertoires from fewer than 850 subjects and related those repertoires to cytomegalovirus serostatus. In addition to the first cohort of 650 to 800 subjects, a separate validation cohort of 100 to 150 different subjects was used. To predict cytomegalovirus infection status, the study combined high-throughput TCR immunosequencing, statistical association of individual TCRs with disease status, and machine learning. A later analysis re-examined previously published TCR beta repertoires from roughly 650 donors and added high-resolution HLA genotyping to investigate patterns of TCR occurrence. Rather than using new phenotypic data, the later analysis identified candidate immune exposures from TCR beta sequences and from how often those sequences occurred across donors. An earlier analysis of some 500 of the donors applied high-throughput TCR beta sequencing to assess whether each TCR beta V gene segment acted as functional or pseudogenic. Alongside the repertoire data, information on donor age, sex, ethnicity and CMV serostatus was compiled. In a later genetic analysis, genome-wide SNP genotypes for about three fifths of the roughly 670 donors were used, and that subset was treated as a discovery cohort. Every discovery cohort repertoire had been produced on one sequencing platform. HLA typing included class I and class II loci at four-digit resolution. Typing coverage varied by locus: roughly 620-630 donors for A, B, C, DRB1 and DQB1; around 560 for DQA1; around 570 for DPA1; about 450 for DPB1. Several DR-DQ haplotypes were handled as single units for association and clustering because linkage in the cohort was strong. On average, about 240,000 unique TCR beta nucleotide sequences were sequenced per donor among 398 genotyped donors of the cohort, with about 19% of those sequences being non-productive. What the study reported, not specific to this receptor: Strong co-occurrence of HLA alleles, especially DR and DQ, made assigning TCR associations to individual alleles difficult. The 87-base-pair reads could not distinguish some IMGT-functional V segments, including TRBV6-2 and TRBV6-3, so those segments were excluded. According to a later analysis, most CMV-associated TCR beta chains appeared to be HLA-restricted, and the HLA associations seemed to be driven largely by CMV exposure. A group of highly shared sequence variants was considered likely to be a technical artifact of the sequencing pipeline. The classifier was reported to diagnose cytomegalovirus status with high specificity and sensitivity in both the original cohort and the validation cohort. A total of around 150 TCR beta chains were listed by the study as associated with cytomegalovirus. An earlier analysis of around 600 of the donors showed that most TCR beta V segments appeared in productive rearrangements either about 87% or about 30% of the time, which broadly matched IMGT annotations. The presence/absence analyses assumed that sequencing depth was roughly uniform across donors, and that assumption may not be true. At a false discovery rate of 0.05, a later analysis linked under 20,000 TCR beta sequences to specific HLA alleles. While some public TCRs were present in many individuals, most TCR sequences turned up only very rarely across donors. Three of the identified cytomegalovirus-associated TCR beta chains were confirmed in vitro to be specific for cytomegalovirus antigens. The only immune exposure information available for the cohort was CMV serostatus. The authors suggested that the approach could potentially be extended to other disease states and immunological phenotypes. In a later analysis, TCR association rates were found to vary across HLA loci, with the most associated TCRs seen for DRB1 alleles and the fewest for HLA-C alleles. A later analysis found that HLA-associated TCR beta chains were more clonally expanded and had lower generation probabilities than equally common non-associated chains. Compared with the 666-donor mean, donors in an Asian-associated ancestry cluster had fewer N-insertions in productive TCRs, according to a later genetic analysis. An association between a missense DCLRE1C variant and V-gene and J-gene trimming of TCR beta chains was found in a later genetic analysis and replicated in an independent cohort. Correlated functional status among segregating V segments might reflect linkage disequilibrium, but an unknown experimental factor could not be ruled out. A further reported finding was that TCR beta sequences accurately predicted the HLA-A and HLA-B alleles for most subjects in the first cohort. Because HLA typing was missing for some donors at each locus, association tests included only the typed subset. A later analysis reported that several top co-occurrence clusters appeared linked to parvovirus B19, influenza, CMV and Epstein-Barr virus. Because counts were too low, roughly 18 rarely observed V segments, including chromosome 9 orphons, were left out of the earlier analysis of about 620 of the donors. Only TCR beta chains were sequenced in this cohort, and the absence of alpha or paired-chain data limited detectable features.

The CDR3, cysteine through phenylalanine, is 15 amino acids long. Only the CDR3 part of the read is kept: 45 bases, read in frame from the first base. CDR1 is given as SGHVS and CDR2 as FQNEAQ, both from the germline V gene. V loses 5 bases at its end and J loses 5 bases; junction bases beyond the gene matches: 9. In total, 666 healthy bone marrow donors made up the cohort. At the time of sampling, all cohort members were nominally healthy, though unrecorded immune exposures were likely present. The donor was CMV seronegative and was included in the group of around 320 seronegative cohort members. Each donor provided a peripheral blood sample, and peripheral blood mononuclear cells were used for TCR beta sequencing. The Qiagen DNeasy Blood Extraction Kit was used to extract genomic DNA from the blood cell samples. Library prep was done by the immunoSEQ multiplex PCR assay. A mixture of 60 forward primers for TCR Vbeta segments and 13 reverse primers for TCR Jbeta segments was used in the multiplex PCR. A multiplex PCR assay on genomic DNA amplified the CDR3 region of rearranged TCR beta genes. On the Illumina HiSeq System, the amplified TCR beta libraries were sequenced as 87-base-pair reads. The authors processed their data as follows. A later analysis counted 65 million to 90 million unique TCR beta chains across the 670 or so repertoires, and around 9.9 million of these chains were shared by at least two donors. To remove PCR and sequencing errors, raw reads were error-corrected and collapsed into unique sequences using a nearest-neighbor algorithm that merged closely related sequences. V, D and J gene segments were assigned by aligning CDR3 sequences to IMGT reference sequences. For a sequence to be retained, a match of at least six nucleotides was required to both a V gene segment and a J gene segment. Rearrangements were called productive when the CDR3 lacked stop codons and stayed in frame with V and J; all others were non-productive. CDR3 was defined by IMGT convention, running from the second conserved V-encoded cysteine to the conserved J-encoded phenylalanine. The earlier analysis of roughly 590 of the donors excluded any sequence lacking an unambiguous match to a single V gene segment. In an earlier analysis of more than 500 of the donors, a V segment was called functional when productive rearrangements were above 56.7%, and segregating when the standard deviation between donors exceeded 5%. To diagnose cytomegalovirus status from the catalog of TCR beta chain sequences, a statistical classification framework was built. A later analysis assigned V and J genes by comparing TCR nucleotide sequences with IMGT/GENE-DB human TR gene sequences. Using the TCRdist pipeline, a later analysis assigned CDR3 sequences along with most-parsimonious VDJ recombination scenarios. In a later analysis, each TCR beta chain was defined by its CDR3 amino acid sequence together with its V-gene family, and reads lacking a unique V-gene family were excluded. A later analysis removed 550 to 650 highly shared, low-generation-probability nucleotide sequences to deal with suspected cross-contamination and a sequencing artifact. In a later analysis, a clonal expansion index for each public chain was calculated from normalized within-repertoire ranks of inferred template counts. In a later analysis, generation probabilities were computed with a VDJ recombination model fitted to out-of-frame rearrangements, and the resulting probabilities were checked against IGoR. Hypergeometric tests were used in a later analysis to score TCR-TCR, TCR-HLA and TCR-CMV co-occurrence, with a repertoire-size bias correction applied to the TCR pairs. To estimate false discovery rates, a later analysis permuted the HLA or CMV assignments 20 times. In a later analysis, co-occurring TCRs were grouped using DBSCAN, with TCRdist sequence similarity added in when clustering inside HLA-allele-positive subsets. Repertoires with fewer than 30,000 or more than 120,000 public chains, plus five repertoires with anomalous nucleotide sharing, were excluded from co-occurrence clustering. TCRdb limited this immuneACCESS table to in-frame rearrangements with V and J called. A share of clones is missing; checked studies link under half to unresolved V genes, and the rest is unexplained. Clonal size and the V and J genes are those of that table, whereas D and trimming came from the DNA. The sample table shows over 150,000 clones, and around 74% are seen once. Around 3% of the sample is held by the ten biggest clonotypes.

With respect to this clone: The specificity of this receptor is unknown. Base qualities are missing; no much larger clone stands one base away.

The sequenced material came from PBMCs. The TCR originated in a male donor in good health and CMV-seronegative. The chain joins TRBV7-8 to TRBJ1-5; 7 bases in the junction line up with TRBD1. The DNA reads as follows: TGTGCCAGCAGCAAGGGACAGAACCTAGATCAGCCCCAGCATTTT. The resulting protein is CASSKGQNLDQPQHF.